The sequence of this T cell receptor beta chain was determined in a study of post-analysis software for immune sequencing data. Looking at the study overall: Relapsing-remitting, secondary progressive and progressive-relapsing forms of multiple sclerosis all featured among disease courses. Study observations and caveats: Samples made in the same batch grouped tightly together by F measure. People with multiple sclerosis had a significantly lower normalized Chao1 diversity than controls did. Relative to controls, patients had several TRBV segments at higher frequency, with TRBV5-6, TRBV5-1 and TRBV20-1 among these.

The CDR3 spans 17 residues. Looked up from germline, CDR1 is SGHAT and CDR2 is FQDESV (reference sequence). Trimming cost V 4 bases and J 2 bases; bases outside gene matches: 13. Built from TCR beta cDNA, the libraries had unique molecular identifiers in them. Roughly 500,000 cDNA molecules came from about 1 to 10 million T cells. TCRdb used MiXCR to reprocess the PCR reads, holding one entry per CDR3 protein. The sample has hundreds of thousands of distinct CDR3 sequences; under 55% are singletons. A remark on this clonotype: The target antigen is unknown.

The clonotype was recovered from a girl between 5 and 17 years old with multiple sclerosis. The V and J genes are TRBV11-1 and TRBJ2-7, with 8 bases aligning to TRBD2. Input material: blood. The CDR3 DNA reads TGTGCCAGCAGCTCCGGCGTACAGGGTAGCGGGACCTACGAGCAGTACTTC. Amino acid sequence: CASSSGVQGSGTYEQYF.